These 3 T cell receptor beta chains were sequenced from one sample in a study of T cell repertoires in cytomegalovirus infection. These receptors are not linked to any known antigen. TCRdb processed the reads anew with MiXCR; each CDR3 protein has one entry. The sample carries about 900,000 distinct CDR3 sequences, roughly 30% recorded once. The sequencing used cultured CD8+ T cells from PBMCs, collected from culture after CMV antigen stimulation. The receptors here all came from a human donor in good health (CMV status not recorded). Some clones in this sample may be carry-over from other donors' samples.

This clonotype was counted only a few times. The rearrangement links TRBV7-9 to TRBJ1-1; a possible D gene is TRBD1 (5 bases). The CDR3 sequence is 14 residues long. Germline V gives CDR1 SEHNR, CDR2 FQNEAQ (reference sequence). Trimming left V 5 bases short and J 3 bases short, with 13 bases between. In nucleotides, the CDR3 is TGTGCCAGCAGCACCGGGACCGCAGACACTGAAGCTTTCTTT. Translation gives CASSTGTADTEAFF.

The chain combines TRBV7-3 with TRBJ2-2; unclear D gene. Trimming pared 11 bases from V and 0 bases from J, leaving 19 bases between. CDR3 length equals 16 residues. CDR1 is SGHTA and CDR2 is FQGTGA in the germline V gene. The CDR3 sequence: CASSLTDGSNTGELFF. The CDR3 DNA reads TGTGCCTCCAGCTTAACGGACGGATCGAACACCGGGGAGCTGTTTTTT.

This clonotype was counted a few times. This sequence joins TRBV7-9 and TRBJ2-7; D remains ambiguous. Germline CDR1 SEHNR, CDR2 FQNEAQ (reference sequence). V lost 2 bases and J lost 2, with 28 bases in between. The CDR3 extends over 20 amino acids. CDR3 region: CASSLTILLSTVADPYEQYF. In DNA form, the CDR3 reads TGTGCCAGCAGCTTAACGATATTGCTTTCGACCGTCGCCGACCCCTACGAGCAGTACTTC.